This T cell receptor beta chain was sequenced during a study of blood T cell repertoires in COVID-19. Background on the study: T cells, B-cell-depleted T cells, or PBMCs provided the cDNA or gDNA that served as material.

The length of the CDR3 is 13 residues. With 8 bases removed from V and 2 bases from J, the gap between germline ends came to 10 bases. The germline gives CDR1 KGHDR, CDR2 SFDVKD. Methods used by the authors: From reference gene primer amplification, estimates of nucleated cell counts were derived. Sequencing was performed with immunoSEQ multiplex PCR; in TCRdb, only in-frame clones are kept and a portion is missing. V and J calls plus clone size are reproduced from that table; the DNA served to infer D and trimming. The sample has 310,000 or so clones; around 86% are singletons. The sample consisted of peripheral blood. This TCR derives from a man between 50 and 59 years old with active or convalescent COVID-19. The rearrangement joins TRBV24-1 to TRBJ2-3, with D possibly TRBD1 on 5 matching bases. The CDR3 spells CATTQDNTDTQYF. CDR3 DNA sequence: TGTGCCACCACACAGGACAACACAGATACGCAGTATTTT.